This TCR beta chain comes out of a study of blood T cell repertoires in COVID-19. At the level of the study: Collection of acute and convalescent COVID-19 samples took place in the United States, Italy and Spain. The cDNA or gDNA used as material had been derived from T cells, B-cell-depleted T cells, or PBMCs.

Per the original data handling: How many nucleated cells were present was estimated from reference gene primer amplification. Profiling relied on immunoSEQ multiplex PCR, and the TCRdb table lists in-frame clones only, not all of them. V and J calls and clone size are copied from that table; D and trimming were computed from the DNA. This sample has 350,000 to 450,000 clones; 89% occur once, and the top ten carry roughly 1.5%. Germline values: CDR1 SNHLY, CDR2 FYNNEI. This CDR3 spans 12 amino acids. V dropped 6 bases and J dropped 3 bases, with 6 bases sitting between them. Followed over time, Seattle patients had been enrolled while infection was active.

This chain uses TRBV2 with TRBJ1-5; no reliable D call. Source material: peripheral blood. The TCR comes from a woman aged 40-49 years with COVID-19, enrolled during active disease. The CDR3 protein is CASRGVNQPQHF. The CDR3 DNA reads TGTGCCAGCAGAGGAGTCAATCAGCCCCAGCATTTT.